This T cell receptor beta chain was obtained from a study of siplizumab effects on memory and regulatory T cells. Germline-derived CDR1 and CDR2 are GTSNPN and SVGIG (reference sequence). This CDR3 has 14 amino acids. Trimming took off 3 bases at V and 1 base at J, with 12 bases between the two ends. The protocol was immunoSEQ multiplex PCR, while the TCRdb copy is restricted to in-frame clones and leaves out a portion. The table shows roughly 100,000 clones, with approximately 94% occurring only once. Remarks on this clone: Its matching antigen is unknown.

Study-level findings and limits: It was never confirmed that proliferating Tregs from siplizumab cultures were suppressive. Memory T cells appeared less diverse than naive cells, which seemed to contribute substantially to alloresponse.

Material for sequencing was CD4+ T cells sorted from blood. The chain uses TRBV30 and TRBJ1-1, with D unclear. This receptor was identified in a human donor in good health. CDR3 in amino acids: CAWRWDRGNTEAFF. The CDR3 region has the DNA TGTGCCTGGAGATGGGATCGGGGGAACACTGAAGCTTTCTTT.